The TCR beta chain under discussion was sequenced for a study of T-cell memory formation after mild COVID-19. Study context: Largely, TCR clusters stayed within a single donor.

This clonotype was observed once. TCRdb recomputed calls from the 5' RACE reads with MiXCR, one row per CDR3 protein. Among fewer than 400,000 distinct CDR3 sequences listed, around a sixth were seen once. Germline V CDR1 and CDR2: DFQATT, SNEGSKA (reference sequence). The CDR3 sequence is 14 residues long. Trimming cost V 0 bases and J 4 bases; bases outside gene matches: 4. The chain couples TRBV20-1 to TRBJ2-7; 9 bases are a match to TRBD1. The sequence derives from a young man who had mild COVID-19 (a few samples of this study predate the infection). Cell type and time point are not known. Sequenced: PBMCs or a T cell subset sorted from them (not recorded which). CDR3 in amino acids: CSARDEQGAYEQYF. For the CDR3, the DNA is TGCAGTGCTAGAGATGAACAGGGGGCTTACGAGCAGTACTTC.